This entry describes one T cell receptor (beta chain). What it binds is unknown. The data derive from a study of T cell repertoires in cytomegalovirus infection. As for the study in general: Public TCR beta signatures indicated both CMV infection and matching HLA type.

Findings and caveats of the study: In two of eight donors, the top clonotype was HLA-C-restricted CMV-specific. Based on cumulative public TCR beta family frequency, carriers of CMV plus the relevant HLA were identified.

TCRdb re-called the reads with MiXCR, one entry per CDR3 protein. This table holds about 530,000 distinct CDR3 sequences, approximately 25% found once. Germline V gives CDR1 KGHSH, CDR2 LQKENI. J was trimmed by 3 bases and V by 3 bases; bases with no gene match: 3. This CDR3 comprises 14 residues. The chain has TRBV18 and TRBJ1-1; the match to TRBD1 covers 8 bases. The TCR sequence derives from a human donor in good health (CMV status not recorded). Some clones in this sample may be carry-over from other donors' samples. Source material: PBMCs. CDR3 DNA: TGTGCCAGCTCACCGATGACAGGGGACACTGAAGCTTTCTTT. It codes for CASSPMTGDTEAFF.